This entry features one T cell receptor beta chain sequence. Its specificity is unknown. The germline V and J ends were trimmed by 1 base and 0 bases, with 7 bases remaining between them. Germline CDR1 SNHLY, CDR2 FYNNEI. The CDR3 runs to 14 residues. The source of the sample is a study of cytomegalovirus exposure and HLA in healthy donors. The PCR ran on 60 Vbeta and 13 Jbeta primers. Some clones are missing from TCRdb's copy, which holds only in-frame ones; the method was immunoSEQ multiplex PCR. The sample holds about 160,000 clones, 77% seen once. General study results and limits: Segments of the TCR beta V type were, in most cases, productive about 87% or about 30% of the time in an earlier analysis.

This receptor was identified in a man aged 25-40 years in good health and CMV-seropositive. The chain has TRBV2 and TRBJ2-7; perhaps TRBD1 as D (5 bases). The sequenced sample was PBMCs. The chain's CDR3 is CASSEGQSSYEQYF. In nucleotides, the CDR3 is TGTGCCAGCAGTGAAGGACAGAGCTCCTACGAGCAGTACTTC. The full variable domain, in which reference TRBV2 and TRBJ2-7 provide the parts outside the CDR3, is EPEVTQTPSHQVTQMGQEVILRCVPISNHLYFYWYRQILGQKVEFLVSFYNNEISEKSEIFDDQFSVERPDGSNFTLKIRSTKLEDSAMYFCASSEGQSSYEQYFGPGTRLTVT.